This TCR beta chain was recovered during a study of shared clonotypes between healthy human individuals (TCRdb year 2020). At the level of the whole study: The cohort included a few men and two women between 18 and 49 years of age. Per donor, three plates each were used for CD4 naive and CD4 memory, two for CD8 naive, and one for CD8 memory. To estimate repertoire size and how much clonotypes are shared between individuals, the study performed deep sequencing of blood TCR repertoires from 4 to 6 healthy adults. To increase sequencing depth and limit assay-specific biases, TCR repertoire library preparation and sequencing were carried out by different laboratories using diverse techniques. Per donor, leukapheresis produced somewhere between about 0.9 and 9.5 billion PBMCs.

The paper's findings and limits, for the study overall: Pairwise subsampling led to the expectation that sequencing depth would affect the degree of clonotype sharing among donors. Larger estimated clonotype richness was generally found for naive subsets than for memory subsets. Compared with non-shared clonotypes, the clonotypes found in all four sorted-subset donors had higher generation probabilities. Even with the large sequencing depth, rarefaction of the sorted-subset datasets indicated that sequencing was incomplete. Because the study included only a small number of donors, the genetic and exposure-history diversity represented was limited. When a handful of donors were compared, the shared fraction of clonotypes was approximately 5% for naive CD4, less than 4% for naive CD8, 2.3% for memory CD4, and 0.3% to 0.5% for memory CD8. Sampling was limited to blood, and TCR repertoires in tissue likely differ from TCR repertoires in blood.

The donors were healthy, HIV-negative adults who had no recently reported acute infections or vaccinations. Every donor was a Caucasian adult living in Nashville, Tennessee, USA. CD4+ T cells were enriched by magnetic negative selection, after which naive cells were positively selected on CD45RA and the negative fraction was taken as the memory subset. After blood collection by leukapheresis, PBMCs were isolated using Ficoll-Histopaque density gradient centrifugation and then cryopreserved in the vapor phase of liquid nitrogen. Purity and quantity of every magnetically sorted T cell population were checked by analytical flow cytometry. Genomic DNA was isolated from each sorted fraction and quantified by UV absorbance on a Nanodrop 2000c. Points on this clone: Which antigen it targets is not known. Base qualities are not recorded, but no much larger clone differs from it by a single base.

CDR1 and CDR2 (SGHNT, YYREEE) derive from the germline V gene (reference sequence). From its cysteine to its phenylalanine, the CDR3 spans 20 amino acids. Here the CDR3 DNA is all that survives: 60 bases in frame from base 1. The germline V and J ends show losses of 4 bases and 3 bases respectively, and no gene match explains 18 bases of the junction. Using the deep immunoSEQ assay, multiplex PCR amplified TCR CDR3 regions from genomic DNA. Genomic DNA extracted from each cell subset was distributed evenly over all wells of several immunoSEQ 96-well plates, and each plate served as one replicate. For sorted subsets, approximately 210 ng of genomic DNA, equivalent to roughly 33,000 T cell genomes, went into each replicate PCR. Purified libraries were quantified with a Qubit 3.0 fluorometer, sized on a Bioanalyzer 2100, and re-quantified with the KAPA Library Quantification kit. Every immunoSEQ 96-well plate was sequenced on a separate single-read 150-cycle Illumina NextSeq 550 flow cell. On the authors' methods: Because only junctional sequences without quality scores were contained in the immunoSEQ output, filtering matching that applied to full-length reads could not be performed. Sequences were annotated with PyIR, a Python wrapper for IgBLAST v1.9, using IMGT germline references to assign V/J genes and CDR3. Reads were removed for weak V/J assignments (E-value above 1e-6), missing CDR3, stop codons, out-of-frame junctions, or ambiguous translated residues. V3J clonotypes were defined by identical inferred V gene, J gene, and CDR3 amino acid sequence. To compute the percentage overlap between repertoires, the number of shared unique clonotypes was divided by the size of the smaller repertoire. Three approaches were used to assess repertoire richness: RTK rarefaction, the Chao1 estimator, and Recon v2.1 estimates of unobserved clonotypes. OLGA was used to compute generation probabilities for all TCRbeta clonotypes that the gDNA method yielded from a handful of donors. This immuneACCESS table, as held by TCRdb, lists in-frame sequences with V and J called but not all clones. Of the missing ones, under half trace to an unresolved V gene in checked studies; the others have no known cause. That table furnishes V, J and clone size, whereas the DNA furnished D and trimming. Across this sample there are around 1.1 million clones, with about 84% seen only once. The ten top clones hold 0.5% to 0.65% of the sample.

Sequencing input: memory CD4+ T cells from PBMCs. The cell subset or site label here, explained by the study, means: CD45RA-negative fraction. The receptor comes from a man younger than 35 in good health. Some clones in this sample may be carry-over from other donors' samples. This chain joins TRBV5-4 to TRBJ2-4; 11 bases in the junction line up with TRBD2. CDR3 loop: CASSPWSASGRPYVKNIQYF. DNA sequence: TGTGCCAGCAGCCCCTGGTCGGCTAGCGGGAGGCCCTATGTCAAAAACATTCAGTACTTC.